The clone carrying this T cell receptor (beta chain) was picked up one time. The source of the sample is a study of T cell changes during pregnancy in multiple sclerosis. Assay: immunoSEQ multiplex PCR; the TCRdb copy retains only in-frame clones and omits some. The table has tens of thousands of clones, under 95% seen once. The V end was cut by 6 bases, the J end by 8 bases, with 13 bases between. Germline loops: CDR1 SNHLY, CDR2 FYNNEI. CDR3 size: 12 residues. The TCR was taken from a female donor with multiple sclerosis, enrolled in a pregnancy study. The sequenced sample was CD4+ T cells from peripheral blood mononuclear cells, obtained in the second trimester of pregnancy. J is TRBJ1-2 and V is TRBV2; D remains unclear. CDR3 in DNA: TGTGCCAGCAGGCTCCTCGAGAGCGGCTACACCTTC. This sequence encodes CASRLLESGYTF.